A selection of T cell receptor beta chains follows, all from one sample in a study of identical twins. MiXCR, applied by TCRdb to the 5' RACE reads, yields one record per CDR3 protein. The profile shows approximately 490,000 distinct CDR3 sequences, 20% to 25% of them singletons. These data were also filed under a second study, of yellow fever vaccine responses in identical twins.

The sample taken for sequencing was CD4+ T cells sorted from blood. These receptors came from a woman aged 18 to 35 in good health. CDR3s include the opening cysteine and the closing phenylalanine or tryptophan. A D gene is named only where the DNA matches it firmly. Clone sizes are given selectively: once, few, many, or a class where the clone is expanded.

V gene,clone size,D gene,J gene,CDR3 protein,CDR3 DNA
TRBV20-1,-,TRBD2,TRBJ2-3,CSARPSGGIGTQYF,TGCAGTGCTCGCCCTAGCGGGGGTATTGGTACGCAGTATTTT
TRBV7-6,-,-,TRBJ2-2,CASSLYDTQARTGELFF,TGTGCCAGCAGCTTATACGACACCCAGGCGCGGACCGGGGAGCTGTTTTTT
TRBV5-1,few,-,TRBJ2-1,CASSLDLGRYNEQFF,TGCGCCAGCAGCTTGGATCTCGGGCGCTACAATGAGCAGTTCTTC
TRBV7-9,-,-,TRBJ2-1,CASSPQGRGSSYNEQFF,TGTGCCAGCAGCCCTCAAGGAAGGGGGAGCTCCTACAATGAGCAGTTCTTC
TRBV6-2/TRBV6-3,-,-,TRBJ2-7,CASSYGGGFEQYF,TGTGCCAGCAGTTACGGAGGAGGGTTCGAGCAGTACTTC
TRBV20-1,-,-,TRBJ2-1,CSATGLRDFNEQFF,TGCAGTGCTACGGGACTGAGGGATTTCAATGAGCAGTTCTTC
TRBV5-1,-,TRBD1,TRBJ1-1,CASSGDRGVMNTEAFF,TGCGCCAGCAGCGGAGACAGGGGCGTCATGAACACTGAAGCTTTCTTT
TRBV28,few,-,TRBJ1-5,CASSWDTTGNQPQHF,TGTGCCAGCAGTTGGGACACTACGGGCAATCAGCCCCAGCATTTT
TRBV12-3/TRBV12-4,-,-,TRBJ2-2,CASSQDRAGELFF,TGTGCCAGCTCCCAAGACCGAGCCGGGGAGCTGTTTTTT
TRBV20-1,few,TRBD1,TRBJ2-1,CSAKLTGLSYNEQFF,TGCAGTGCTAAACTGACAGGGCTCTCCTACAATGAGCAGTTCTTC
TRBV6-1,-,-,TRBJ2-3,CASSPRTLGGALADTQYF,TGTGCCAGCAGCCCCCGCACATTGGGGGGGGCTTTGGCAGATACGCAGTATTTT
TRBV12-3/TRBV12-4,-,TRBD2,TRBJ2-3,CASSWTSGLTDTQYF,TGTGCCAGCAGCTGGACTAGCGGGCTGACAGATACGCAGTATTTT
TRBV20-1,few,TRBD1,TRBJ1-5,CSATYSRGPSNQPQHF,TGCAGTGCCACTTACTCCAGGGGGCCTAGCAATCAGCCCCAGCATTTT
TRBV19,-,-,TRBJ2-7,CASTAQTAGEQYF,TGTGCCAGTACTGCACAAACGGCAGGCGAGCAGTACTTC
TRBV20-1,few,-,TRBJ2-3,CSANSKGGDTQYF,TGCAGTGCAAATAGTAAGGGTGGAGATACGCAGTATTTT
TRBV5-1,-,-,TRBJ2-7,CASSLGERSYEQYF,TGCGCCAGCAGCTTGGGAGAACGATCCTACGAGCAGTACTTC
TRBV28,few,-,TRBJ2-7,CASSPLNGYEQYF,TGTGCCAGCAGTCCCTTGAACGGGTACGAGCAGTACTTC
TRBV5-1,-,-,TRBJ1-1,CASSAAVGFEAFF,TGCGCCAGCAGCGCGGCGGTGGGGTTTGAAGCTTTCTTT
TRBV2,few,TRBD1,TRBJ1-2,CAGRTGQIYGYTF,TGTGCCGGAAGAACGGGACAGATTTATGGCTACACCTTC
TRBV7-6,-,-,TRBJ2-2,CASSFLRAGELFF,-
TRBV12-5,-,-,TRBJ2-7,CASGDYLRDQQYF,TGTGCTAGTGGTGACTACCTCCGCGATCAGCAGTACTTC
TRBV9,-,-,TRBJ1-1,CASSTGQKNTEAFF,TGTGCCAGCAGCACCGGACAGAAGAACACTGAAGCTTTCTTT
TRBV14,few,-,TRBJ1-4,CASSQRVYREGEKLFF,TGTGCCAGCAGCCAACGGGTGTACCGGGAGGGGGAAAAACTGTTTTTT
TRBV24-1,-,TRBD1,TRBJ2-7,CATSDPGQGYYEQYF,TGTGCCACCAGTGACCCGGGACAGGGATACTACGAGCAGTACTTC
TRBV27,-,TRBD2,TRBJ2-3,CASRWEGGTDTQYF,TGTGCCAGTCGTTGGGAGGGCGGAACAGATACGCAGTATTTT
TRBV24-1,few,-,TRBJ2-5,CATSDSPGRHKETQYF,TGTGCCACCAGTGATTCCCCTGGTCGACATAAAGAGACCCAGTACTTC
TRBV12-3/TRBV12-4,-,TRBD2,TRBJ2-1,CASSPDGEGSYNEQFF,TGTGCCAGCAGTCCCGACGGGGAGGGCTCCTACAATGAGCAGTTCTTC
TRBV29-1,-,-,TRBJ2-2,CSVGSTTAARAGELFF,TGCAGCGTTGGTTCAACCACCGCGGCTCGGGCCGGGGAGCTGTTTTTT
TRBV15,few,TRBD1,TRBJ2-5,CATSRALGTGVVETQYF,TGTGCCACCAGCAGAGCTCTCGGGACAGGGGTCGTGGAGACCCAGTACTTC
TRBV29-1,few,-,TRBJ2-5,CSVADETQYF,TGCAGCGTTGCGGATGAGACCCAGTACTTC
TRBV20-1,-,-,TRBJ2-1,CSAVKDPNEQFF,TGCAGTGCGGTGAAAGACCCGAATGAGCAGTTCTTC
TRBV12-3/TRBV12-4,-,-,TRBJ1-3,CASSTLLGATYSGNTIYF,TGTGCCAGCTCTACCCTCTTGGGGGCAACTTACTCTGGAAACACCATATATTTT
TRBV20-1,-,-,TRBJ2-1,CSARDGRSPYNEQFF,TGCAGTGCTAGAGATGGTAGGAGCCCCTACAATGAGCAGTTCTTC